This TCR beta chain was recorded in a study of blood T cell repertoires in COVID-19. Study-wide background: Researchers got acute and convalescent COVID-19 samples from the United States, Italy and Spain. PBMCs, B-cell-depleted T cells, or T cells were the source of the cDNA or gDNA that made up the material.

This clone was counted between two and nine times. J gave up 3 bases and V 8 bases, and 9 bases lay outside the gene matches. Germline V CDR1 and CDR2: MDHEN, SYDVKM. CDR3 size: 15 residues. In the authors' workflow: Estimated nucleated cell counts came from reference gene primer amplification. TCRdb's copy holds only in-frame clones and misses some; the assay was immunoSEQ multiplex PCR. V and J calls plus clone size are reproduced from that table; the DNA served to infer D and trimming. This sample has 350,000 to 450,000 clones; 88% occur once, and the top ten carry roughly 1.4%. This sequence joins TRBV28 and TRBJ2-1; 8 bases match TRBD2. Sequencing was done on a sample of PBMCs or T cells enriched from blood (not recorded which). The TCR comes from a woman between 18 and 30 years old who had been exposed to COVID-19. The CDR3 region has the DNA TGTGCCAGCTCAACGGGGGGGTCCGGCTACAATGAGCAGTTCTTC. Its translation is CASSTGGSGYNEQFF.